What follows is one T cell receptor beta chain and its context. Antigen specificity is unknown. The sample comes from a study of coeliac disease. Cells were frozen in aliquots of around 540,000, and one aliquot per fraction was sequenced. Only in-frame clones appear in the TCRdb table, and some are missing; sequencing was by immunoSEQ multiplex PCR. The data hold some 4,000 clones, with roughly two thirds observed a single time. Study-wide points: Control samples showed higher TRB and TRG clonality than intraepithelial and lamina propria samples in active celiac disease.

The CDR3 has 13 amino acids. CDR1 and CDR2 from the germline V gene are MDHEN and SYDVKM. V gave up 5 bases and J gave up 4 bases, with 11 bases separating them. Sequenced sample: intraepithelial lymphocytes from the gut. This clonotype was obtained from a man between 65 and 85 years old with active celiac disease. The chain recombines TRBV28 with TRBJ2-5; D uncertain. Here the CDR3 DNA reads TGTGCCAGCAGTCAGATACCCCGAGAGACCCAGTACTTC. It yields the protein CASSQIPRETQYF. Variable domain in full (rest from reference TRBV28 and TRBJ2-5): DVKVTQSSRYLVKRTGEKVFLECVQDMDHENMFWYRQDPGLGLRLIYFSYDVKMKEKGDIPEGYSVSREKKERFSLILESASTNQTSMYLCASSQIPRETQYFGPGTRLLVL.